The clone carrying this T cell receptor beta chain was recorded many times. What it recognizes is unknown. CDR1 and CDR2 from the germline V gene are GTSNPN and SVGIG (reference sequence). CDR3 length: 12 amino acids. The ends lost 5 bases at V and 7 bases at J; junction bases unmatched: 7. Arm-PCR of CDR3 regions with iRepertoire HTBI primers generated TCR beta libraries. From the multiplex PCR reads, TCRdb called clonotypes with MiXCR, one entry per CDR3 protein. This sample has over 650,000 distinct CDR3 sequences; 30% occur once, and the top ten carry roughly 40%. The time point is: persistent/refractory GD, antithyroid drugs over 5 years with positive TRAb. PBMC-extracted RNA yielded the TCR library. This sample is drawn from a study of regulatory T cells in long-lasting Graves disease. General study points: With under 3,500 shared public clonotypes, persistent patients exceeded new patients, who shared roughly 920. For persistent Graves' patients, TCR diversity was lower than for newly diagnosed ones.

The sequence was collected from a female donor with Graves disease. The material sequenced was peripheral blood mononuclear cells (PBMCs), taken when the disease was refractory, from a patient treated with antithyroid drugs. V is TRBV30 and J is TRBJ1-2, with 7 bases aligning to TRBD1. DNA of the CDR3: TGTGCCTGGGTACAGGGGCAAGTTGGCTACACCTTC. Protein product: CAWVQGQVGYTF.